This is a list of T cell receptor beta chains from one sample in a study of blood T cell repertoires in COVID-19. Produced via immunoSEQ multiplex PCR; TCRdb's table is partial and in-frame only. The top ten clones hold roughly 2.3% of a sample with a few hundred thousand clones, roughly 87% of them seen once. Sequenced: peripheral blood. Receptors were obtained from a man between 18 and 29 years old with active or convalescent COVID-19. Each CDR3 is given with its conserved first and last residue.

V gene	CDR3 length	J gene	CDR3 protein
TRBV5-4	14	TRBJ2-7	CASSLALGGYEQYF
TRBV5-5	16	TRBJ1-1	CASSLAPGQGYPEAFF
TRBV7-8	15	TRBJ1-2	CASSLGAGSNYGYTF
TRBV5-4	15	TRBJ2-1	CASSLGTSGYNEQFF
TRBV9	19	TRBJ2-1	CASSVVPGGMGSSYNEQFF
TRBV5-1	14	TRBJ2-1	CASSLRESYNEQFF
TRBV2	15	TRBJ2-3	CASNQGQGVADTQYF
TRBV7-8	11	TRBJ2-2	CASSLAGELFF
TRBV7-8	15	TRBJ2-7	CASSFTGTGGYEQYF
TRBV2	14	TRBJ2-3	CASPLAGGEDTQYF
TRBV6-2/TRBV6-3	13	TRBJ1-5	CASSYGGRQPQHF
TRBV12-5	18	TRBJ2-6	CASGLTGQGLVGANVLTF
TRBV5-1	16	TRBJ1-2	CASNPTGGRIGYGYTF
TRBV27	11	TRBJ1-1	CASRGDTEAFF
TRBV6-6	14	TRBJ2-5	CASSYSAVEETQYF
TRBV9	14	TRBJ2-1	CASSEGQGSNEQFF
TRBV19	15	TRBJ1-3	CASSFGGYSGNTIYF
TRBV9	15	TRBJ2-7	CASSGTGTGDYEQYF
TRBV15	14	TRBJ1-5	CATSSSGPHQPQHF
TRBV19	14	TRBJ1-1	CASSLTGGTAEAFF
TRBV9	15	TRBJ2-1	CASRRGRGPEAEQFF
TRBV7-9	12	TRBJ1-1	CAAQAGAPEAFF
TRBV7-3	13	TRBJ2-1	CASSLASGNEQFF
TRBV11-2	16	TRBJ1-1	CASSYLGQGLKTEAFF
TRBV5-1	11	TRBJ2-3	CASRAEAAQYF
TRBV5-5	14	TRBJ2-7	CASRYRGSSYEQYF
TRBV3-1/TRBV3-2	13	TRBJ2-7	CASSQRPRYEQYF
TRBV7-2	15	TRBJ1-2	CASSLSSGLEGGYTF
TRBV7-9	14	TRBJ1-4	CASSLAGGNEKLFF
TRBV29-1	14	TRBJ2-1	CSVHGTSGYNEQFF
TRBV28	16	TRBJ1-2	CASRPHHGVSNYGYTF
TRBV5-4	16	TRBJ2-3	CASSLEAGGSTDTQYF
TRBV27	15	TRBJ1-1	CASSTNRGRGTEAFF
TRBV29-1	13	TRBJ1-3	CSVLWASGNTIYF
TRBV6-6	14	TRBJ2-3	CASCQGGGTDTQYF
TRBV7-9	15	TRBJ1-3	CASSLSVGAGNTIYF
TRBV19	15	TRBJ1-6	CASTHQSQANSPLHF
TRBV3-1/TRBV3-2	16	TRBJ1-2	CASSPLITGGGYGYTF
TRBV9	16	TRBJ2-3	CASSAYLAGVGDTQYF
TRBV7-9	13	TRBJ2-7	CASSFRQGDEQYF
TRBV6-1	17	TRBJ1-5	CASSELAGIHSNQPQHF
TRBV19	14	TRBJ1-1	CASSQGALRTEAFF
TRBV9	16	TRBJ2-7	CASSDMPSGGYYEQYF
TRBV19	13	TRBJ2-3	CASTHGGADTQYF
TRBV5-1	15	TRBJ2-1	CASSLTSGRLNEQFF
TRBV6-5	16	TRBJ2-7	CASSYGLASGPYEQYF
TRBV5-1	13	TRBJ1-1	CASTKGVYTEAFF
TRBV29-1	14	TRBJ1-1	CSVEYREGNTEAFF